This record looks at one T cell receptor (beta chain) sequence and its context. Sequenced by immunoSEQ multiplex PCR; TCRdb stores in-frame clones only, minus some. The sample contains 150,000 to 250,000 clones, 65% to 90% of which appear only once. This CDR3 is 10 amino acids long. The V end was cut by 5 bases, the J end by 9 bases, with 8 bases between. Germline V lookup: CDR1 SGHRS, CDR2 YFSETQ. The sample is drawn from a study of blood T cell repertoires in COVID-19. Study-wide background: COVID-19 samples collected from the United States, Italy and Spain covered acute and convalescent phases. In each case, the material was cDNA or gDNA derived from T cells, B-cell-depleted T cells, or PBMCs.

The study recruited people aged about 18 to 89 years across around 23 US areas. Donors in Cohort 3 counted as recovered after two negative PCRs, clearance, or symptom resolution. This chain connects TRBV5-1 to TRBJ1-1, with D unresolved. The clonotype comes from a man aged 35-49 years who had recovered from COVID-19. Sequenced sample: PBMCs or T cells enriched from blood (not recorded which). This chain's CDR3 is CASSGEKAFF. The DNA of the CDR3 is TGCGCCAGCAGTGGGGAGAAAGCTTTCTTT.